Each of the 20 T cell receptor beta chains below was sequenced from the same sample in a study of blood T cell repertoires in COVID-19. TCRdb's table, derived via immunoSEQ multiplex PCR, lists solely in-frame clones and lacks some. This repertoire shows about 280,000 clones, 70% to 90% found once; its top ten account for 9.4%. The sample consisted of peripheral blood. The origin of the receptors is a young man with active or convalescent COVID-19.

The V gene is TRBV9, the J gene TRBJ2-7, with 7 nucleotides matching TRBD2. This CDR3 is 15 amino acids long. V lost 4 bases to trimming and J lost 0 bases; unmatched junction nucleotides: 7. Per germline, CDR1 SGDLS and CDR2 YYNGEE. The CDR3 nucleotides are TGTGCCAGCAGCCTTCGGGGAGGGCACTCCTACGAGCAGTACTTC. Its protein is CASSLRGGHSYEQYF.

V usage is TRBV7-3 and J usage is TRBJ2-1, with D possibly TRBD2 on 5 matching bases. There are 14 residues in the CDR3. Germline CDR1 is SGHTA and CDR2 is FQGTGA. Trimming removed 2 bases from V and 9 bases from J, with 14 bases in between. The CDR3, as DNA: TGTGCCAGCAGCTTATTCGCAGGTGAGGGTGAGCAGTTCTTC. Translation gives CASSLFAGEGEQFF.

The rearrangement joins TRBV11-2 to TRBJ2-5, with D possibly TRBD2 on 7 matching bases. Germline V gene sequence: CDR1 SGHAT, CDR2 FQNNGV. V shed 4 bases and J shed 3 bases, with 18 bases lying between them. The CDR3 has 16 amino acids. CDR3 nucleotide sequence: TGTGCCAGCAGCTACCCCGGTCGGGGGGCGGAAGAGACCCAGTACTTC. Translating it yields CASSYPGRGAEETQYF.

The chain is built from TRBV1 and TRBJ1-1; the table calls TRBD1, which could not be checked here. TRBV1 counts as a pseudogene. The CDR3 is 17 amino acids. This chain's CDR3 is CTSSQDRGRGMNTEAFF. DNA of the CDR3: TGCACCAGCAGCCAAGATAGGGGCAGGGGTATGAACACTGAAGCTTTCTTT.

The chain uses TRBV3-1 (or the pseudogene TRBV3-2) and TRBJ2-3; TRBD2 matches 7 bases. Trimming took 3 bases from V and 2 from J; bases not matched to a gene: 2. Germline assignment: CDR1 LGHDT and CDR2 YNNKEL (reference sequence). The CDR3 spans 14 residues. CDR3 DNA: TGTGCCAGCAGCCAGGGGGGGAACACAGATACGCAGTATTTT. It yields the protein CASSQGGNTDTQYF.

CDR3 protein: CASSFQGANTEAFF. CDR3 DNA: TGTGCCAGCAGCTTCCAGGGGGCGAACACTGAAGCTTTCTTT. The rearrangement joins TRBV7-2 to TRBJ1-1, with 8 bases fitting TRBD1. CDR1 and CDR2 from the germline V gene are SGHTA and FQGNSA. The CDR3 extends over 14 amino acids. The trim removed 3 bases at V and 1 base at J, leaving 1 base unmatched.

The chain recombines TRBV2 with TRBJ2-1, with D perhaps TRBD2 (5 bases). There are 16 residues in the CDR3. The V end was cut by 7 bases, the J end by 4 bases, with 20 bases between. Germline CDR1 reads SNHLY; CDR2 reads FYNNEI. CDR3 in DNA: TGTGCCAGCATACTAGGGCAAATTACACTTTACAATGAGCAGTTCTTC. Translation gives CASILGQITLYNEQFF.

V and J are TRBV19 and TRBJ1-6, with a weak D call TRBD1 (5 bases). The CDR3 contains 13 residues. Germline CDR1 and CDR2: LNHDA and SQIVND (reference sequence). Trimming cost V 6 bases and J 10 bases, with 13 bases left between them. The DNA for the CDR3 is TGTGCCAGTAGCGGACAAGGCGGATCACCCCTCCACTTT. Translation: CASSGQGGSPLHF.

The genes are TRBV10-2 and TRBJ1-5; D is unresolved. This CDR3 region has 16 residues. CDR1 is WSHSY and CDR2 is SAAADI in the germline V gene. Trimming took 3 bases from V and 3 from J, leaving 15 bases between them. DNA of the CDR3: TGCGCCAGCAGTGAACCCCGCCTCGGTGACAATCAGCCCCAGCATTTT. Its protein product is CASSEPRLGDNQPQHF.

This clone has only a few counts. The chain carries TRBV19 and TRBJ1-3, with a weak D call TRBD1 (6 bases). V lost 3 bases and J lost 8, with 17 bases in between. The CDR3 consists of 15 residues. Looked up from germline, CDR1 is LNHDA and CDR2 is SQIVND (reference sequence). CDR3 nucleotide sequence: TGTGCCAGTAGTATGACCGGGACAATCATAGACACCATATATTTT. Translated: CASSMTGTIIDTIYF.

The J gene is TRBJ2-1, the V gene TRBV27; 15 nucleotides line up with TRBD2. Germline assignment: CDR1 MNHEY and CDR2 SMNVEV (reference sequence). CDR3 length: 17 amino acids. The J segment lost 7 bases and the V segment lost 0 bases, leaving 4 bases of the junction unmatched. The CDR3 DNA follows: TGTGCCAGCAGTTTATCAGCGGGACTAGCGGGGGGAAATGAGCAGTTCTTC. Protein sequence: CASSLSAGLAGGNEQFF.

The genes are TRBV5-1 and TRBJ2-5; 9 nucleotides line up with TRBD2. The V and J ends lost 0 bases and 4 bases, in that order; junction bases with no gene match: 7. In germline, CDR1 is SGHRS, CDR2 YFSETQ. This CDR3 is 16 amino acids long. CDR3 sequence reads: CASSLALAGAGETQYF. The DNA of the CDR3 is TGCGCCAGCAGCTTGGCCTTAGCGGGGGCGGGAGAGACCCAGTACTTC.

V gene TRBV7-2 combines with J gene TRBJ1-1; D remains ambiguous. This CDR3 has 12 amino acids. Trimming left V 4 bases short and J 0 bases short, with 3 bases between. Germline values: CDR1 SGHTA, CDR2 FQGNSA. For the CDR3, the DNA is TGTGCCAGCAGCTCCATGAACACTGAAGCTTTCTTT. Amino acids: CASSSMNTEAFF.

This chain joins TRBV5-6 and TRBJ2-5; D gene ambiguous. The CDR3 is made up of 13 amino acids. V was trimmed by 1 base and J by 3 bases, leaving 7 bases between them. Germline assignment: CDR1 SGHDT and CDR2 YYEEEE. The CDR3 region has the DNA TGTGCCAGCAGCTTGCTAAGTGAAGAGACCCAGTACTTC. It translates to CASSLLSEETQYF.

Only one count was recorded for this clone. The chain combines TRBV10-1 with TRBJ2-2, with TRBD2 as a possible D gene (6 bases). Germline V lookup: CDR1 WNHNN, CDR2 SYGVQD (reference sequence). The CDR3 extends over 14 amino acids. The ends were cut back, 5 bases at V and 6 bases at J, with 13 bases in the middle. The CDR3 reads CASSPLGGAGELFF. For the CDR3, the DNA is TGCGCCAGCAGTCCCCTGGGAGGCGCCGGGGAGCTGTTTTTT.

The V gene is TRBV10-3, the J gene TRBJ1-1; D gene ambiguous. The CDR3 sequence is 12 residues long. V lost 6 bases and J lost 2, with 7 bases in between. CDR1 and CDR2 from the germline V gene are ENHRY and SYGVKD. The DNA of the CDR3 is TGTGCCATCAGGGGAGGTAACACTGAAGCTTTCTTT. It yields the protein CAIRGGNTEAFF.

The chain is built from TRBV4-1 and TRBJ2-2; TRBD1 matches 12 bases. The germline V gene has CDR1 MGHRA and CDR2 YSYEKL. With 0 bases clipped from V and 6 bases from J, the junction kept 5 bases outside the gene matches. The CDR3 length is 17 residues. The CDR3 DNA follows: TGCGCCAGCAGCCAAGAAGGGACAGGGGGCACATCCGGGGAGCTGTTTTTT. Amino acids: CASSQEGTGGTSGELFF.

The chain joins TRBV3-1 (or the pseudogene TRBV3-2) to TRBJ2-7; maybe TRBD1 (6 bases). Trimming cost V 11 bases and J 6 bases, with 14 bases left between them. Germline CDR1 is LGHDT and CDR2 is YNNKEL (reference sequence). The CDR3 is 11 amino acids. CDR3 DNA sequence: TGTGCCTGCACAGGGAAAGGCGAGCAGTACTTC. Translation gives CACTGKGEQYF.

This chain links TRBV10-3 with TRBJ2-7; 13 nucleotides align to TRBD2. The trim removed 2 bases at V and 3 bases at J, leaving 7 bases unmatched. There are 17 residues in the CDR3. The germline V gene has CDR1 ENHRY and CDR2 SYGVKD. CDR3 in DNA: TGTGCCATCAGTGAGGAACTAGCGGGGGGGGATGACTACGAGCAGTACTTC. Its translation: CAISEELAGGDDYEQYF.

The chain carries TRBV7-3 and TRBJ2-1; TRBD2 might be the D (7 bases). CDR1 SGHTA and CDR2 FQGTGA come from the germline V gene. The V and J ends lost 0 bases and 3 bases respectively, with 9 bases between them. This CDR3 is 15 amino acids long. CDR3 residues: CASSLTRGGYNEQFF. CDR3 nucleotides: TGTGCCAGCAGCTTAACAAGGGGGGGCTACAATGAGCAGTTCTTC.